This T cell receptor (beta chain) was sequenced during a study of metastatic and nonmetastatic thyroid tumors. Whole-study context: Blood and tumor or nodule tissue repertoires from malignant and benign thyroid patients were compared. Study-wide findings and caveats: Compared with benign nodules, malignant thyroid tumors were reported to have significantly higher TCR beta diversity in both blood and tumor.

Worth noting for this clone: The antigen is not known.

As originally analysed: Built for papillary thyroid cancer, a distant-metastasis classifier drew on CDR3 differences across clinicopathological groups. With MiXCR, TCRdb reprocessed the PCR reads. Here the V and J calls rest on TCRdb's processing, not on the authors' analysis. This table has about 9,500 clones, approximately 30% appearing once. All patients were treatment-naive before thyroid surgery. The V and J ends lost 5 bases and 3 bases respectively, with 11 bases between them. Germline values: CDR1 MNHNS, CDR2 SASEGT. The CDR3 covers 13 residues. The rearrangement links TRBV6-1 to TRBJ2-7; D is possibly TRBD1 (6 bases). The source is a female donor with papillary thyroid cancer or a benign thyroid nodule (not recorded which). Some clones in this sample may be carry-over from other donors' samples. The sample was adjacent normal tissue. CDR3 sequence: CASSRQVGYEQYF. The CDR3 DNA sequence: TGTGCCAGCAGTCGACAGGTCGGCTACGAGCAGTACTTC.